Listed below are T cell receptor beta chains from one sample, sequenced in a study of T-cell reconstitution after alpha-beta-depleted transplantation in children. TCRdb recomputed calls from the PCR reads with MiXCR, one row per CDR3 protein. The table lists fewer than 700,000 distinct CDR3 sequences, 10% to 15% of them singletons. Sequenced here: PBMCs, mostly from graft donor cells, sampled 360 days after TCRalphabeta/CD19-depleted stem cell transplant. The receptors stem from a male patient under 18 who had a stem cell transplant for acute myeloid leukemia, so the T cells may come from the graft donor. Both conserved end residues are part of each CDR3. The D gene is left open where the match is weak. Clone size is stated in some rows and not others, as once, few, many or a class when expanded.

j_call d_call clone_size v_call cdr3_nt cdr3_aa
TRBJ2-1 NA few TRBV20-1 TGCAGTGCCAGAGAGGCGATCAAAGCCTACAATGAGCAGTTCTTC CSAREAIKAYNEQFF
TRBJ2-3 TRBD1 NA TRBV12-5 TGTGCTAGTGGGCCTCGGGACAGCGCCCTAGAAACAGATACGCAGTATTTT CASGPRDSALETDTQYF
TRBJ2-5 NA few TRBV11-2 TGTGCCAGCAGCTTAGCCGCCCGAGGGATGGAGACCCAGTACTTC CASSLAARGMETQYF
TRBJ1-3 NA NA TRBV20-1 TGCAGTGGACGTGTCTCGGGGAACACCATATATTTT CSGRVSGNTIYF
TRBJ2-1 NA many TRBV4-3 TGCGCCAGCAGCGAAGAACTCGTCATTATACCGTACAATGAGCAGTTCTTC CASSEELVIIPYNEQFF
TRBJ2-2 NA few TRBV4-3 TGCGCCAGCAGCCAAGGGGGTACAAGGTCCGGGGAGCTGTTTTTT CASSQGGTRSGELFF
TRBJ2-5 TRBD2 many TRBV7-2 TGTGCCAGCAGCTTAGCCCGGCTAGCGGGACAAGAGACCCAGTACTTC CASSLARLAGQETQYF
TRBJ2-7 TRBD2 few TRBV20-1 TGCAGTGCTAGAGCGTTGCTAGCGGGATACTACGAGCAGTACTTC CSARALLAGYYEQYF
TRBJ2-1 TRBD1 few TRBV18 TGTGCCAGCTCAATGCCCGGGACAGCTTACAATGAGCAGTTCTTC CASSMPGTAYNEQFF
TRBJ2-5 NA few TRBV9 TGTGCCAGCAGCGTAGGTTGGGCTCCGCAAGAGACCCAGTACTTC CASSVGWAPQETQYF
TRBJ2-7 NA NA TRBV7-8 TGTGCCAGCAGCTTCCGGGACAACCACCTCTACGAGCAGTACTTC CASSFRDNHLYEQYF
TRBJ2-5 NA many TRBV5-1 TGCGCCAGCAGCTTGGACATCCTCCAAGAGACCCAGTACTTC CASSLDILQETQYF
TRBJ1-1 TRBD1 NA TRBV24-1 TGTGCCACCAGTGACGGACAGGGGGCGGGAGGAGGTGAAGCTTTCTTT CATSDGQGAGGGEAFF
TRBJ2-7 NA NA TRBV5-6 TGTGCCAGCAGCTGGGGGTCGGGGCAGTCCTACGAGCAGTACTTC CASSWGSGQSYEQYF
TRBJ2-7 TRBD1 NA TRBV20-1 TGCAGTGCTGACCTGGACAGGGGCCTTGGATACGAGCAGTACTTC CSADLDRGLGYEQYF
TRBJ2-7 TRBD2 NA TRBV9 TGTGCCAGCAGCGTAGACGCGAGCGGGAGTCCCATCGAGCAGTACTTC CASSVDASGSPIEQYF
TRBJ2-1 TRBD2 NA TRBV20-1 TGCTGTGCTAGAGGACTAGCGGGAGGGAACTCCTACAATGAGCAGTTCTTC CCARGLAGGNSYNEQFF
TRBJ2-1 TRBD1 many TRBV27 TGTGCCAGCAGCTCCTACAGGGGGGCCTACAATGAGCAGTTCTTC CASSSYRGAYNEQFF
TRBJ1-2 NA few TRBV14 TGTGCCAGCAGCCAAGATCCGTGGGGGCGCGTCTATGGCTACACCTTC CASSQDPWGRVYGYTF
TRBJ2-1 TRBD2 few TRBV11-3 TGTGCCAGCAGCTCAGTAGGGACTAGCGCCTACAATGAGCAGTTCTTC CASSSVGTSAYNEQFF
TRBJ2-4 TRBD1 many TRBV20-1 TGCAGTGCTAGAGTCTTAGGGGGCCCCAAAAACATTCAGTACTTC CSARVLGGPKNIQYF
TRBJ2-1 TRBD2 few TRBV27 TGTGCCAGCAGTTTAACGACTAGCGGGACTCACAATGAGCAGTTCTTC CASSLTTSGTHNEQFF
TRBJ2-7 NA NA TRBV20-1 TGCAGTGCTAGCCCGCCAGCTGGACTACCCTACGGGGAGCAGTACTTC CSASPPAGLPYGEQYF
TRBJ1-5 NA NA TRBV7-8 TGTGCCAGCAGCCGTTTGGCGTGGCAGCGGGACACAAGCAATCAGCCCCAGCATTTT CASSRLAWQRDTSNQPQHF
TRBJ2-1 NA many TRBV7-2 TGTGCCAGCAGCTTACCCCGCTTAGCAGATGGTGGGGATGAGCAGTTCTTC CASSLPRLADGGDEQFF
TRBJ2-1 TRBD1 few TRBV7-7 TGTGCTAGCAGCTTAGGAAGACCGACAGGGGACAATGAGCAGTTCTTC CASSLGRPTGDNEQFF
TRBJ2-2 TRBD1 NA TRBV28 TGTGCCAGCAAAAGGACAGGGAACACCAGGGAGCTGTTTTTT CASKRTGNTRELFF
TRBJ1-2 NA few TRBV6-2/TRBV6-3 TGTGCCAGCAGTTACTCGGCTCGGGGGTCATATGGCTACACCTTC CASSYSARGSYGYTF
TRBJ2-5 NA many TRBV12-3/TRBV12-4 TGTGCCAGCAGTTTAGGCGCTGCGACCCAGTACTTC CASSLGAATQYF
TRBJ2-5 NA many TRBV20-1 TGCAGTGCCGCGGCACCGGGGTGGCAACGGGAGACCCAGTACTTC CSAAAPGWQRETQYF
TRBJ2-7 NA few TRBV18 TGTGCCAGCTCTTGGGCTACCACCTACGAGCAGTACTTC CASSWATTYEQYF
TRBJ2-3 NA few TRBV10-3 TGTGCCACTCCGGGACGAGGTCCAGATACGCAGTATTTT CATPGRGPDTQYF
TRBJ2-6 NA NA TRBV7-9 TGTGCCAGCCGTGGGACATTGTGGACCGGGGCCAACGTCCTGACTTTC CASRGTLWTGANVLTF
TRBJ2-7 NA NA TRBV27 TGTGCCAGCAGTTTAAGGGGTCAGCGCCCAACCTACGAGCAGTACTTC CASSLRGQRPTYEQYF
TRBJ2-7 TRBD1 few TRBV20-1 TGCAGTGCTAGCCCCGGGACAGGGGCACCCTACGAGCAGTACTTC CSASPGTGAPYEQYF
TRBJ2-1 NA few TRBV29-1 TGCAGCGTTGTTGCACTAGTCTTTGTCGGTGAGCAGTTCTTC CSVVALVFVGEQFF
TRBJ1-6 TRBD1 few TRBV7-2 TGTGCCAGCAGCCACGGACAGGCTGGATCACCCCTCCACTTT CASSHGQAGSPLHF
TRBJ2-3 TRBD2 NA TRBV20-1 TGCAGTGCTGGGAGGGACTCCCGCAGCACAGATACGCAGTATTTT CSAGRDSRSTDTQYF
TRBJ2-1 NA few TRBV2 TGTGCCAGCAGTGATAACGGGTTCTACAATGAGCAGTTCTTC CASSDNGFYNEQFF
TRBJ2-7 NA NA TRBV20-1 TGCAGTGCTAGGCTGATCAACGAGCAGTACTTC CSARLINEQYF
TRBJ1-4 NA NA TRBV9 TGTGCCAGCAGCGTAGGGGGTCAGGGTGATGAAAAACTGTTTTTT CASSVGGQGDEKLFF
TRBJ2-5 TRBD1 many TRBV29-1 TGCAGCGTTCGAGGGACAGGGATTTCGGAGACCCAGTACTTC CSVRGTGISETQYF
TRBJ2-5 NA few TRBV11-2 TGTGCCAGCAGCTTGGAGACGCGAGAGACCCAGTACTTC CASSLETRETQYF
TRBJ1-4 NA NA TRBV7-2 TGTGCCAGCAGCTTAGCGTTCTTCCCCTCAGGGAACCCCTCCGGAAAACTGTTTTTT CASSLAFFPSGNPSGKLFF
TRBJ2-1 NA many TRBV5-1 TGCGCCAGCAGTTTGGGGGCGGGAAATGAGCAGTTCTTC CASSLGAGNEQFF
TRBJ1-3 NA many TRBV5-1 TGCGCCAGCAGCTTTAGCGGCAACGGAAACACCATATATTTT CASSFSGNGNTIYF
TRBJ2-1 NA NA TRBV4-2 TGTGCCAGCAGCCAAGATTCACGGAGCTCCTACAATGAGCAGTTCTTC CASSQDSRSSYNEQFF
TRBJ2-2 TRBD2 few TRBV29-1 TGCAGCGTCGTCCTTCGGACTAGCGGGAACACCGGGGAGCTGTTTTTT CSVVLRTSGNTGELFF
TRBJ2-3 NA NA TRBV7-3 TGTGCCAGCAGCTCAACCCCTCTAAGAGATACGCAGTATTTT CASSSTPLRDTQYF
TRBJ2-1 TRBD1 few TRBV7-8 TGTGCCAGCAGCCATCCGGGACAGCTTAGCTCCTACAATGAGCAGTTCTTC CASSHPGQLSSYNEQFF
TRBJ2-5 NA NA TRBV27 TGTGCCAGCAGCAAGCCAGGCCTTTATGAAGAGACCCAGTACTTC CASSKPGLYEETQYF
TRBJ2-3 NA NA TRBV24-1 TGTGCCACAGGGGTCGGGGGCACAGATACGCAGTATTTT CATGVGGTDTQYF
TRBJ1-3 TRBD1 NA TRBV9 TGTGCCAGCAGCGGCGGGACAGGCTCTGGAAACACCATATATTTT CASSGGTGSGNTIYF
TRBJ2-5 NA NA TRBV15 TGTGCCACCAGCAGAGATCCACAGGGACAAGAGACCCAGTACTTC CATSRDPQGQETQYF
TRBJ2-7 TRBD2 few TRBV7-2 TGTGCCAGCAGCTGGGGGGGACTAGAGAACTACGAGCAGTACTTC CASSWGGLENYEQYF
TRBJ1-1 NA few TRBV6-2/TRBV6-3 TGTGCCAGCAGTTTTCAGAGCTGGAGGGGATGGACTGAAGCTTTCTTT CASSFQSWRGWTEAFF
TRBJ2-1 NA few TRBV14 TGTGCCAGCAGCCGACGTTTGGGCTTGTACAATGAGCAGTTCTTC CASSRRLGLYNEQFF
TRBJ2-7 TRBD2 NA TRBV12-3/TRBV12-4 TGTGCCAGCAAAAGGACTAGCGGGTCCTACGAGCAGTACTTC CASKRTSGSYEQYF